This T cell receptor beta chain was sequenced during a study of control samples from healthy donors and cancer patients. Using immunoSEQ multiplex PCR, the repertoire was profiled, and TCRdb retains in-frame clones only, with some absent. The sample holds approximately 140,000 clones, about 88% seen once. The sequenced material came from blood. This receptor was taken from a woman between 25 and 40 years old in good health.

The CDR3 region is CASSLKGPSGRATETQYF. Here the CDR3 DNA reads TGTGCCAGCAGCTTAAAAGGTCCTAGCGGGAGGGCCACAGAGACCCAGTACTTC. V and J are TRBV7-3 and TRBJ2-5; 12 nucleotides line up with TRBD2. Looked up from germline, CDR1 is SGHTA and CDR2 is FQGTGA. This CDR3 has 18 residues. V lost 1 base and J lost 4; bases outside the gene matches: 10.